Detailed here is one TCR beta chain. Its antigen is not yet known. No qualities accompany the bases; no much larger clone lies one base away. This specimen comes from a study of T cells in Graves' hyperthyroidism and ophthalmopathy (dated 2019 in TCRdb). A note on the overall study: Peripheral blood was sampled at the time of initial diagnosis, prior to any treatment. To identify distinguishing TCR V-J signatures, a discovery cohort of some 100 patients was used, comprising 40 to 45 with Graves' ophthalmopathy and under 60 with stable Graves' hyperthyroidism. Prospective prediction of ophthalmopathy was tested in an independent validation cohort consisting of fewer than 20 hyperthyroidism patients and approximately 16 patients who later progressed to ophthalmopathy. The 95 to 100 discovery patients were randomly divided into training and test sets at a 7:3 ratio. In six Graves' hyperthyroidism patients, the study also compared T-cell repertoires from thyroid tissue with T-cell repertoires from blood. After blood sampling, hyperthyroidism patients were treated with methimazole at a starting dose of 30 mg daily, and ophthalmopathy patients were treated with high-dose intravenous methylprednisolone. The paper reports TCR Vbeta CDR3 sequencing of approximately 130 peripheral blood samples: 40 to 45 ophthalmopathy, under 85 hyperthyroidism and 17 progressor patients.

Results and caveats for the whole study, not just this receptor: Sample size was not statistically predetermined, and investigators were not blinded to group allocation. A 13 V-J signature model separated ophthalmopathy from stable hyperthyroidism, with roughly 88% sensitivity and 81.08% specificity in cross-validation and 80%/75% in testing. During validation, the model predicted progression to ophthalmopathy a median of approximately 7 months ahead of onset, with more than 55% sensitivity and almost 75% specificity. Most expanded thyroid clonotypes (frequency above 0.001) were also detected in blood, suggesting blood repertoires may reflect thyroid immune responses.

Amplification of TCR beta CDR3 regions was carried out from RNA transcripts. The TCR CDR3 was subjected to a first round of RT-PCR using the HTBI primer set and the Qiagen OneStep RT-PCR kit. A second multiplex PCR round built the libraries, followed by size selection and purification. Sequencing of the libraries was done on an Illumina HiSeq2000 using paired-end 100 bp reads. As for the original processing: Raw data were processed with SOAPnuke, discarding reads with adapters, uncalled bases, mean Phred below 15, or no exact constant-primer or identifier match. High-quality paired reads were merged using COPE v1.2.5, and each unique nucleotide sequence was defined as a clonotype. MiTCR v1.1 was used to align clonotypes to the IMGT TRBV, TRBD and TRBJ reference segments. Analysis was restricted to V-J combinations with a frequency above 0.0001, which covered approximately 99% of repertoires. A TCS score was defined as the ratio between F50 (clonal expansion) and ExV (chaos), using BLOSUM62-based TCRdist between CDR3 peptides within each V-J. Welch's t-statistics and random forest reduced fewer than 600 V-J features to roughly 13, which were used in a naive Bayes classifier (R e1071). Starting from the raw public reads, TCRdb applied fastp trimming at Q25, assembled clones with MiXCR and retained in-frame beta chains. Rows are combined by CDR3 protein, so each entry shows the most common genes and DNA. Here the V and J calls rest on TCRdb's processing, not on the authors' analysis. This sample is represented by hundreds of thousands of distinct CDR3 sequences; around a fifth of them were singletons. The top ten clones comprise about 40% of the sample.

Based on the germline V gene, the CDR1 and CDR2 sequences are MDHEN and SYDVKM. Trimming costs V 11 bases and J 0 bases, and their ends lie 14 bases apart. The CDR3, from cysteine to phenylalanine, totals 13 residues. Kept here is only the CDR3 DNA, which spans 39 bases and is read in frame from base 1. In the ophthalmopathy patients, disease was moderately to severely active, with a Clinical Activity Score of 3 or more, a NOSPECS grade of 4 or more, and a duration of less than 3 months. The study excluded patients with uncontrolled infections, other autoimmune diseases, pregnancy or lactation. Diagnoses were established on the basis of clinical symptoms, serum thyroxine and TRAb, thyroid ultrasound, and orbital computed tomography. PBMCs were separated from approximately 10 ml of fresh peripheral blood using Ficoll-Paque density gradient centrifugation. Total RNA was extracted with Trizol reagent, and quality was checked on an Agilent 2100 Bioanalyzer.

The sequence is built from TRBV28 and TRBJ2-7, with TRBD2 as a weak D call on 6 bases. The source is a man in his fifties or sixties with Graves' ophthalmopathy. Sequencing was done on a sample of blood. This receptor carries the CDR3 CACWGENSYEQYF. The DNA sequence reads TGTGCCTGTTGGGGGGAAAACTCCTACGAGCAGTACTTC.